One T cell receptor (beta chain) is described in this entry. The antigen is not known. Using immunoSEQ multiplex PCR, the repertoire was profiled, and TCRdb retains in-frame clones only, with some absent. The sample includes about 130,000 clones, 93% of them seen just once. These data belong to a study of T cell responses to AZD1222 COVID-19 vaccine. Whole-study results and caveats: After two AZD1222 doses, spike-specific TCR breadth and depth rose versus day 0. Females outnumbered males among donors, who were mostly white British; clonal diversity was possibly underestimated.

V gave up 8 bases and J gave up 4 bases; unmatched junction bases: 7. Germline values: CDR1 WNHNN, CDR2 SYGVQD (reference sequence). The CDR3 runs 13 residues. This TCR came from an adult in good health. Source: peripheral blood, taken on day 0 of AZD1222 vaccination. The rearrangement uses TRBV10-1 and TRBJ2-5, with TRBD1 identical over 7 bases. This CDR3 is CASSGTEGETQYF. The DNA for the CDR3 is TGCGCCAGCTCCGGGACAGAAGGAGAGACCCAGTACTTC.